This section outlines one T cell receptor (beta chain) sequence together with its context. V lost 7 bases and J lost 4; bases outside the gene matches: 7. The CDR3 is 14 residues long. Germline-derived CDR1 and CDR2 are ENHRY and SYGVKD. TCRdb re-called the 5' RACE reads through MiXCR, storing one row per CDR3 protein. The table has 60,000 to 75,000 distinct CDR3 sequences, 15% to 20% seen once; the top ten hold about 4.7%. These data originate in a study of T cells of healthy individuals. The rearrangement links TRBV10-3 to TRBJ2-1; TRBD1 matches 7 bases. The receptor's source is a human donor in good health. The CDR3 loop reads CAIKDGTVYNEQFF. The CDR3, as DNA: TGTGCCATCAAGGACGGGACAGTATACAATGAGCAGTTCTTC.